This T cell receptor beta chain came from a study of cytomegalovirus exposure and HLA in healthy donors. Study summary: The 120 validation repertoires used the same platform as the roughly 700 first-cohort repertoires (as reported by a later analysis).

Study-level findings and limits: According to the study, some 160 TCR beta chains were cytomegalovirus-associated. Most sequenced TCRs were rare (though some public TCRs occurred in many donors).

Remarks on this clone: Its antigen is not known.

Generated by immunoSEQ multiplex PCR, the TCRdb table keeps only in-frame clones and is missing some. The sample has about 250,000 clones; about 90% are singletons. This receptor was identified in a man aged 18 to 35 in good health and CMV-seropositive. Sequenced sample: PBMCs.

DNA for the CDR3: TGTGCCAGCAGTCCCCCGACGGAAGGGGGGCATCAGCCCCAGCATTTT. It specifies CASSPPTEGGHQPQHF. The chain uses TRBV6-6 and TRBJ1-5; D is possibly TRBD1 (6 bases). The V gene lost 5 bases and the J gene lost 5 bases, with 19 bases spanning the gap. CDR1 MNHNY and CDR2 SVGAGI come from the germline V gene (reference sequence). CDR3 length: 16 residues.